This T cell receptor beta chain appears in the sequencing data of a study of blood T cell repertoires in COVID-19. V lost 1 base to trimming and J lost 5 bases; unmatched junction nucleotides: 3. Germline loops: CDR1 SGHRS, CDR2 YFSETQ. CDR3 length: 15 residues. TCRdb's table, derived via immunoSEQ multiplex PCR, lists solely in-frame clones and lacks some. The sample shows more than 95,000 clones, roughly 90% of them seen only once. The source of this sequence is a woman aged 80 or over in a cohort sampled during active COVID-19. The sample consisted of peripheral blood. The rearrangement uses TRBV5-1 and TRBJ2-3, with 11 bases lining up with TRBD2. CDR3 sequence (DNA): TGCGCCAGCAGCTTGTCTAGCGGGGGGCAAGATACGCAGTATTTT. Its protein product is CASSLSSGGQDTQYF.